This TCR beta chain was observed in a study of cytomegalovirus exposure and HLA in healthy donors. Overall study context: Early released data had approximately 86 million unique TCRs, all coming from HLA-typed donors. Overall study findings and caveats: High sensitivity and specificity were reportedly achieved when the classifier diagnosed cytomegalovirus status. Later on, an analysis tied around 17,000 TCR beta sequences to HLA alleles at 0.05 false discovery rate. A missense DCLRE1C variant was associated with V- and J-gene trimming of TCR beta chains in a later analysis, and an independent cohort replicated the association.

Points on this clone: As yet, its antigen is unknown.

In germline, CDR1 is MDHEN, CDR2 SYDVKM. This CDR3 contains 17 residues. V shed 4 bases, J shed 4 bases, and the junction held 12 bases outside the gene matches. In the PCR, 60 Vbeta and 13 Jbeta primers were used. Some clones are missing from TCRdb's copy, which holds only in-frame ones; the method was immunoSEQ multiplex PCR. The sample gives some 200,000 clones, roughly 74% of which show up once; about 3.1% is in the top ten. The chain employs TRBV28 and TRBJ2-2; 7 bases fit TRBD2. Sequenced material: PBMCs. The clonotype comes from a female donor in good health and CMV-seronegative. The CDR3 loop is CASSSNRGSLGTGELFF. The CDR3 coding sequence is TGTGCCAGCAGTTCGAATCGCGGGAGCTTGGGCACCGGGGAGCTGTTTTTT.